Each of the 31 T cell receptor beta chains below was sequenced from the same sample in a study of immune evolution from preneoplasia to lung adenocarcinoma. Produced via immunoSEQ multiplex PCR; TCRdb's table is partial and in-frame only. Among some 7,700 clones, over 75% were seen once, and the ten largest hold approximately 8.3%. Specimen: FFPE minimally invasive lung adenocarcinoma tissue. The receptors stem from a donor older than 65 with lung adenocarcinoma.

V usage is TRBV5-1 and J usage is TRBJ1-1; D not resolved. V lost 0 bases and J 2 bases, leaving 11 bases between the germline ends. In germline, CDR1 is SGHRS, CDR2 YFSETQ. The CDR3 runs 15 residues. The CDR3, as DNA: TGCGCCAGCAGCTTGGTTTGGGATAGTAACACTGAAGCTTTCTTT. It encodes CASSLVWDSNTEAFF.

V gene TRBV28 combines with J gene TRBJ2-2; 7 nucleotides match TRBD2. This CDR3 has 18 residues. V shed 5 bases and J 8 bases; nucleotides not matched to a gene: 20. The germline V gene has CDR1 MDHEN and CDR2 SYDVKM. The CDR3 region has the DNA TGTGCCAGCAGTCCCCCAAAAAGCGGGATCCGCACCGCGGGGGAGCTGTTTTTT. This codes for CASSPPKSGIRTAGELFF.

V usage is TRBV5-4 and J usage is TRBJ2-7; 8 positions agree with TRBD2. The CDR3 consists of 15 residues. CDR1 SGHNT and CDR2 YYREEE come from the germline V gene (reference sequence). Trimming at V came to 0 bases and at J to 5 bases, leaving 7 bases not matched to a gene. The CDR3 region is CASSLEIAGFNEQYF. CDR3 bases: TGTGCCAGCAGCTTGGAAATAGCGGGGTTTAACGAGCAGTACTTC.

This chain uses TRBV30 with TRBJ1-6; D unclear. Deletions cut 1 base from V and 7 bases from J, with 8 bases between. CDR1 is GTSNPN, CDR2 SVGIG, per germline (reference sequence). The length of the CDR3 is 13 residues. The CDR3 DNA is TGTGCCTGGAGTGAAAGGGTCAATTCACCCCTCCACTTT. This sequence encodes CAWSERVNSPLHF.

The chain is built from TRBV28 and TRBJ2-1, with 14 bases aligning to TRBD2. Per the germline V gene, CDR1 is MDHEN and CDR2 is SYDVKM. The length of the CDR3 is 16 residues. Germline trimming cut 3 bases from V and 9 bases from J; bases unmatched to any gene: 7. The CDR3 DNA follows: TGTGCCAGCAGTTTTTACGGGACTAGCGGGAGTGGTGAGCAGTTCTTC. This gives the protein CASSFYGTSGSGEQFF.

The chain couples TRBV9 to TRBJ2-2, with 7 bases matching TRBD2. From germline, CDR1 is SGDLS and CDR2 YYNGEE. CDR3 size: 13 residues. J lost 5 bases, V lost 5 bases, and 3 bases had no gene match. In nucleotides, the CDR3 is TGTGCCAGCAGGCGGGAGTCAACCGGGGAGCTGTTTTTT. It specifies CASRRESTGELFF.

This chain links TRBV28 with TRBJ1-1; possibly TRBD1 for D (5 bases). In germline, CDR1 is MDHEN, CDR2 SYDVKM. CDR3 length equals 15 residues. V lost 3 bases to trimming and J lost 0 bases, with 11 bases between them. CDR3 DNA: TGTGCCAGCAGTTTCTTTAGACAGTTGAACACTGAAGCTTTCTTT. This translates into CASSFFRQLNTEAFF.

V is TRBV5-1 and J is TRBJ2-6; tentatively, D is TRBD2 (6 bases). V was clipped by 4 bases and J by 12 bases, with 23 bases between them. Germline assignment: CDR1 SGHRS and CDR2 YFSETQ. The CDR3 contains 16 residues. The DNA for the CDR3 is TGCGCCAGCAGCCGCGGGGACGGGTCGAGGATCTCCGTCCTGACTTTC. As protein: CASSRGDGSRISVLTF. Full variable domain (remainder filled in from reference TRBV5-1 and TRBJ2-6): KAGVTQTPRYLIKTRGQQVTLSCSPISGHRSVSWYQQTPGQGLQFLFEYFSETQRNKGNFPGRFSGRQFSNSRSEMNVSTLELGDSALYLCASSRGDGSRISVLTFGAGSRLTVL.

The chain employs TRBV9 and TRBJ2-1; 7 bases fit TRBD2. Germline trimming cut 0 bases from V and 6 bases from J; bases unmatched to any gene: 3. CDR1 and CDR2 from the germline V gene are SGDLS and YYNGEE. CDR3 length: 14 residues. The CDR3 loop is CASSVAGGSNEQFF. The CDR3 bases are TGTGCCAGCAGCGTAGCCGGCGGGAGCAATGAGCAGTTCTTC.

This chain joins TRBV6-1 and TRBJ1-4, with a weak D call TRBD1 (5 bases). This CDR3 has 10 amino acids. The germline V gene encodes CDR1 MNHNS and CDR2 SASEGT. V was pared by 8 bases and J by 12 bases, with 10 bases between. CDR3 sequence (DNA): TGTGCCAGCTTCCTAGGGGAACTGTTTTTT. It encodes CASFLGELFF.

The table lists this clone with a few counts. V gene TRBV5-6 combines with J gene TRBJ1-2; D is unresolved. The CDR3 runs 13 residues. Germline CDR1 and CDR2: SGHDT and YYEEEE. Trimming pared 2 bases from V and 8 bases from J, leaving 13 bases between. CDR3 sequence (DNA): TGTGCCAGCAGCTTCGCACAATCAGACGGCTACACCTTC. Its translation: CASSFAQSDGYTF. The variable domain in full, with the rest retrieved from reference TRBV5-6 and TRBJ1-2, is DAGVTQSPTHLIKTRGQQVTLRCSPKSGHDTVSWYQQALGQGPQFIFQYYEEEERQRGNFPDRFSGHQFPNYSSELNVNALLLGDSALYLCASSFAQSDGYTFGSGTRLTVV.

CDR3 bases: TGTGCCAGCAGCCGCGTTCTTGCGGGAGGAACAGATACGCAGTATTTT. It codes for CASSRVLAGGTDTQYF. The rearrangement links TRBV7-2 to TRBJ2-3, with TRBD2 identical over 8 bases. From germline, CDR1 is SGHTA and CDR2 FQGNSA. The CDR3 runs to 16 residues. With V trimmed by 5 bases and J by 3 bases, 10 bases remained unmatched.

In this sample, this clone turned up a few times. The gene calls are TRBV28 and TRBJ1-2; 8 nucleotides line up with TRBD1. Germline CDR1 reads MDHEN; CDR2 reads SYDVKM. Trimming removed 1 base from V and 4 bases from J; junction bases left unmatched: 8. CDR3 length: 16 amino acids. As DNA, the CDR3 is TGTGCCAGCAGTTTATTCCCAGGGGGCCCTAGCTATGGCTACACCTTC. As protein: CASSLFPGGPSYGYTF.

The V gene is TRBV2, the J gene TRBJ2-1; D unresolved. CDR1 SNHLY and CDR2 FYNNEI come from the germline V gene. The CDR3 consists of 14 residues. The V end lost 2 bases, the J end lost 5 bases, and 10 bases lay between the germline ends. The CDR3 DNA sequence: TGTGCCAGCAGTGAATGGAGACGCGACAATGAGCAGTTCTTC. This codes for CASSEWRRDNEQFF.

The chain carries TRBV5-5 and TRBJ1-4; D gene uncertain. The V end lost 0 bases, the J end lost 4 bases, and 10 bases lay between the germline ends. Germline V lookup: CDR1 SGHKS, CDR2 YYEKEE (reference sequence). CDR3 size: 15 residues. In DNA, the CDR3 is TGTGCCAGCAGCTTGGAAGGGATCGGTAATGAAAAACTGTTTTTT. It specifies CASSLEGIGNEKLFF. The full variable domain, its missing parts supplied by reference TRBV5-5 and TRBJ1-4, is DAGVTQSPTHLIKTRGQQVTLRCSPISGHKSVSWYQQVLGQGPQFIFQYYEKEERGRGNFPDRFSARQFPNYSSELNVNALLLGDSALYLCASSLEGIGNEKLFFGSGTQLSVL.

In DNA form, the CDR3 reads TGTGCCAGCAGCCTCCGGGACACCCACGAGCAGTACTTC. This encodes CASSLRDTHEQYF. The chain is built from TRBV7-2 and TRBJ2-7, with a possible D match to TRBD1 (6 bases). Per the germline V gene, CDR1 is SGHTA and CDR2 is FQGNSA. This CDR3 contains 13 residues. Trimming shortened V by 5 bases and J by 5 bases, and 13 bases separated the two germline ends.

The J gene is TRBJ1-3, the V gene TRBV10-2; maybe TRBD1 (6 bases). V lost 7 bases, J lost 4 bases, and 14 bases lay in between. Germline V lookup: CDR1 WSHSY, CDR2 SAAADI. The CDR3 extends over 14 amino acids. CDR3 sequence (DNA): TGCGCCAGCAAAGAAGGGGGAGACGGAAACACCATATATTTT. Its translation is CASKEGGDGNTIYF.

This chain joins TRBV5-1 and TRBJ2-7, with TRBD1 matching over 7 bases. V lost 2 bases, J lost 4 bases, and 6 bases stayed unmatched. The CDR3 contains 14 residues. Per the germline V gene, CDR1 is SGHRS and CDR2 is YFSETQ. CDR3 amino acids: CASSFADRLYEQYF. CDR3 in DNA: TGCGCCAGCAGCTTCGCGGACAGGCTATACGAGCAGTACTTC.

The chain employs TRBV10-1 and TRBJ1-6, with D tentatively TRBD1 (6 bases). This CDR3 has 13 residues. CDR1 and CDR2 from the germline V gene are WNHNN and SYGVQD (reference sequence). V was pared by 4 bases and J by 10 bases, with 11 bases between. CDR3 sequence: CASSARQGSPLHF. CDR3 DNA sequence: TGCGCCAGCAGTGCTCGGCAGGGGTCACCCCTCCACTTT.

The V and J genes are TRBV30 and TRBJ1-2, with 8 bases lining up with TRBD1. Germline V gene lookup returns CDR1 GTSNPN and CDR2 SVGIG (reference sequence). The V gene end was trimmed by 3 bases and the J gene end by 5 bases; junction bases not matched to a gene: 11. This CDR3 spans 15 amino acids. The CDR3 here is CAWSQRDRLGYGYTF. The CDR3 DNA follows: TGTGCCTGGAGCCAGAGGGACAGGCTAGGATATGGCTACACCTTC.

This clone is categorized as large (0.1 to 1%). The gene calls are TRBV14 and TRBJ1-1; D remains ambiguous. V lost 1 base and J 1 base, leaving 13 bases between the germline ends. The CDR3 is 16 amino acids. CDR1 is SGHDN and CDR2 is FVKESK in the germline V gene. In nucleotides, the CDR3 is TGTGCCAGCAGCCAAGGAGCCTGGACTGGGAACACTGAAGCTTTCTTT. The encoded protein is CASSQGAWTGNTEAFF.

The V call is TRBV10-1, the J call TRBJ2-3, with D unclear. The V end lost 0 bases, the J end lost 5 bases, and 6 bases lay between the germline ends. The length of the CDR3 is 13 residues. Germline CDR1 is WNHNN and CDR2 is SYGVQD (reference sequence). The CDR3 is CASSESTKDTQYF. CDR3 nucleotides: TGCGCCAGCAGTGAGTCGACCAAAGATACGCAGTATTTT.

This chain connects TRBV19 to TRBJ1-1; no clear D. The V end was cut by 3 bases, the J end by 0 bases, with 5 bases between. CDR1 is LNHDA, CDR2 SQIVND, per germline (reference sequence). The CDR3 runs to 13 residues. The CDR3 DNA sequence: TGTGCCAGTAGTATGCAGATGAACACTGAAGCTTTCTTT. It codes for CASSMQMNTEAFF. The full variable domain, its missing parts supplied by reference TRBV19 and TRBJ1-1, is DGGITQSPKYLFRKEGQNVTLSCEQNLNHDAMYWYRQDPGQGLRLIYYSQIVNDFQKGDIAEGYSVSREKKESFPLTVTSAQKNPTAFYLCASSMQMNTEAFFGQGTRLTVV.

The CDR3 spells CATGGGAEGTEAFF. As DNA, the CDR3 is TGTGCCACCGGGGGGGGCGCGGAGGGCACTGAAGCTTTCTTT. This rearrangement joins TRBV10-3 to TRBJ1-1; a weak D match, TRBD1 (6 bases). Looked up from germline, CDR1 is ENHRY and CDR2 is SYGVKD. The CDR3 covers 14 residues. The V end lost 10 bases, the J end lost 4 bases, and 19 bases lay between the germline ends.

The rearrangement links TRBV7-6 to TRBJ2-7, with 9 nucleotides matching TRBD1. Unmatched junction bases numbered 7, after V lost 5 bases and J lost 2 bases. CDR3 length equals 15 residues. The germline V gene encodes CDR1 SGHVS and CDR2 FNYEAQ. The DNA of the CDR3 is TGTGCCAGCAGCCCTATGACAGGGGGGCCCTACGAGCAGTACTTC. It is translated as CASSPMTGGPYEQYF.

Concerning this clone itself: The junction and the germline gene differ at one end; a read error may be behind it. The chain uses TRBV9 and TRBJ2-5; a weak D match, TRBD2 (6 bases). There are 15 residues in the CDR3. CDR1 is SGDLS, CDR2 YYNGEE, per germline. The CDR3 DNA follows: TGTGCCAGCAACGTAAGTCCGGGAGCGGAGGAGACCCAGTACTTC. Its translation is CASNVSPGAEETQYF.

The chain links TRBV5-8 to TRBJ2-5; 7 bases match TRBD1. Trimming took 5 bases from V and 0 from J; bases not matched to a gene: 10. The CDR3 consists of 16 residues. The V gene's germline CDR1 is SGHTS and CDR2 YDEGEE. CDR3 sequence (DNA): TGTGCCAGCAGATTCCGGGACAGACCAGACCAAGAGACCCAGTACTTC. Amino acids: CASRFRDRPDQETQYF.

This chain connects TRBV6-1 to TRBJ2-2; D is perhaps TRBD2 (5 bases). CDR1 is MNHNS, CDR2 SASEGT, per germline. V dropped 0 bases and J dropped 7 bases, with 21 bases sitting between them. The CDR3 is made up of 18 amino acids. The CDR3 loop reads CASSEALPGFSIGGELFF. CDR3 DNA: TGTGCCAGCAGTGAAGCGCTTCCGGGGTTTTCGATAGGCGGGGAGCTGTTTTTT.

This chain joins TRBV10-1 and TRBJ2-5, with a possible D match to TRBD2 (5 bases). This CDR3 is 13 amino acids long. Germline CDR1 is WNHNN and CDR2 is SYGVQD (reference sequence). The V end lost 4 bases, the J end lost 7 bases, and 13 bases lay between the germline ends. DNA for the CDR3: TGCGCCAGCAGTGTGCGCGAGGGTGGGACCCAGTACTTC. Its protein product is CASSVREGGTQYF.

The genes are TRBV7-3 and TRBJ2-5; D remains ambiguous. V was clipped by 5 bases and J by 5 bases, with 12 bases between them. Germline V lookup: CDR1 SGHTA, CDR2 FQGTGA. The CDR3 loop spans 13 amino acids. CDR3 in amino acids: CASSPATWETQYF. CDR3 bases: TGTGCCAGCAGCCCCGCCACTTGGGAGACCCAGTACTTC.

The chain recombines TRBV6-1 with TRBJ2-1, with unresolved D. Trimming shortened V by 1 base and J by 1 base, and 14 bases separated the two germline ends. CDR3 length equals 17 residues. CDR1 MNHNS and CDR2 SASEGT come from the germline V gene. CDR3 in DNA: TGTGCCAGCAGTGAAGAAGAGTGGGTCAGATCCTACAATGAGCAGTTCTTC. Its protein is CASSEEEWVRSYNEQFF.